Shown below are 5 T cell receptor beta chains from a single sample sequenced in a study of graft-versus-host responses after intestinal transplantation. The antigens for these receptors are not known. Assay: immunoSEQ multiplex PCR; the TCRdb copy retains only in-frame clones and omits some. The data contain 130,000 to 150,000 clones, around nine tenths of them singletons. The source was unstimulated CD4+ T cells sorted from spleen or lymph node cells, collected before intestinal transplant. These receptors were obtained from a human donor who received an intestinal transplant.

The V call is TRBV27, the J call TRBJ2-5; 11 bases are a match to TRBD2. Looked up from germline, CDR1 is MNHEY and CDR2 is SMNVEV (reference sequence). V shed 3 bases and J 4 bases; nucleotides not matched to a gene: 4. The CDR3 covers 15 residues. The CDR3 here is CASSFLTSGIETQYF. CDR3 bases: TGTGCCAGCAGTTTCCTGACTAGCGGGATAGAGACCCAGTACTTC.

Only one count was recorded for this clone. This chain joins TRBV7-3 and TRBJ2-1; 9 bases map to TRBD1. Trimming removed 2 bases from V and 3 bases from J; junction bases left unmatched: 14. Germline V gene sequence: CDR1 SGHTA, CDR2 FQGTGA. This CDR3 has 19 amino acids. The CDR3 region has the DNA TGTGCCAGCAGCTTACTTCCGGGACAGGGTACTAGCCACTACAATGAGCAGTTCTTC. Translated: CASSLLPGQGTSHYNEQFF.

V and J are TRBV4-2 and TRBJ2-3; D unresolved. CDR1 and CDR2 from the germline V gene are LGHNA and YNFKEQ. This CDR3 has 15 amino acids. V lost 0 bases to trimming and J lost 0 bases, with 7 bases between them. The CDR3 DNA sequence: TGTGCCAGCAGCCAAGAAGGCAGGAGCACAGATACGCAGTATTTT. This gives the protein CASSQEGRSTDTQYF.

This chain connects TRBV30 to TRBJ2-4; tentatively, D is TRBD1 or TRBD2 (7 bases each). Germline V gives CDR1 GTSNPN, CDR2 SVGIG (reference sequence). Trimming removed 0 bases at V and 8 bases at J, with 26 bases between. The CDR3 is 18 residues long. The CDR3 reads CAWSVDPVSQQGRDIQYF. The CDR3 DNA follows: TGTGCCTGGAGTGTAGACCCCGTGAGCCAACAGGGGAGGGACATTCAGTACTTC.

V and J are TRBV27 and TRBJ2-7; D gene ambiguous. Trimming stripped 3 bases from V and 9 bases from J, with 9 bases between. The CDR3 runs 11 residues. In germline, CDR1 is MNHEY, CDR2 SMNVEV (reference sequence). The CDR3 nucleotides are TGTGCCAGCAGTTTGGGTTCGGTGCAGTACTTC. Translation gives CASSLGSVQYF.